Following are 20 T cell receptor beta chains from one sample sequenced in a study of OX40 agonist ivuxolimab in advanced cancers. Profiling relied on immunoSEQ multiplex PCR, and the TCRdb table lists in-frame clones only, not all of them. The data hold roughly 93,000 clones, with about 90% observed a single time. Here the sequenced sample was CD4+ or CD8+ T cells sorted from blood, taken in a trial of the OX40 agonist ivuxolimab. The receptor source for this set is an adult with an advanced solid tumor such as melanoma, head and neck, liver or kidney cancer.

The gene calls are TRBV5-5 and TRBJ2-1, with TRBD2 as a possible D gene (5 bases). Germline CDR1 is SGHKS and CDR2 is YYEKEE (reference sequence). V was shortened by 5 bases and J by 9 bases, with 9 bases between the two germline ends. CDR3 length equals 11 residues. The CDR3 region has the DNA TGTGCCAGCAGTTTTCGGGGTGAGCAGTTCTTC. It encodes CASSFRGEQFF.

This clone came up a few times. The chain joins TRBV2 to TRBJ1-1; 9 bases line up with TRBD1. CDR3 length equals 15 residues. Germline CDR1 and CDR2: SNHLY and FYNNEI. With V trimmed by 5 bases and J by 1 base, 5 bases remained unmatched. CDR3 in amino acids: CASSLQGAGNTEAFF. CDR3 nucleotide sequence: TGTGCCAGCAGTTTACAGGGGGCTGGGAACACTGAAGCTTTCTTT. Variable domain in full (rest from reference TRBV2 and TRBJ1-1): EPEVTQTPSHQVTQMGQEVILRCVPISNHLYFYWYRQILGQKVEFLVSFYNNEISEKSEIFDDQFSVERPDGSNFTLKIRSTKLEDSAMYFCASSLQGAGNTEAFFGQGTRLTVV.

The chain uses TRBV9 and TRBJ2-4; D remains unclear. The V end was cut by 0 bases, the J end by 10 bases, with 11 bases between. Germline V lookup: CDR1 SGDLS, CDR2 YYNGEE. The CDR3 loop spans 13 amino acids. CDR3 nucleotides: TGTGCCAGCAGCGTAGGCAACGAACGAATTCAGTACTTC. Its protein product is CASSVGNERIQYF.

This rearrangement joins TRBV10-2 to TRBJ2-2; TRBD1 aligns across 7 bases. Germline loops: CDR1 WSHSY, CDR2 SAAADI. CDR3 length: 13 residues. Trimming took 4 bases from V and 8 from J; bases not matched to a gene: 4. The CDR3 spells CASSVQGMGELFF. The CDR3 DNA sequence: TGCGCCAGCAGTGTACAGGGGATGGGGGAGCTGTTTTTT.

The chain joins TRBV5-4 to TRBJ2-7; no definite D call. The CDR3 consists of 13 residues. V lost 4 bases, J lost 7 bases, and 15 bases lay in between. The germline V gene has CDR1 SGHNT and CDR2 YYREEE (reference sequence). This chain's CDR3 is CASSAPGLGEQYF. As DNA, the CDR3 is TGTGCCAGCAGCGCACCGGGTTTGGGGGAGCAGTACTTC.

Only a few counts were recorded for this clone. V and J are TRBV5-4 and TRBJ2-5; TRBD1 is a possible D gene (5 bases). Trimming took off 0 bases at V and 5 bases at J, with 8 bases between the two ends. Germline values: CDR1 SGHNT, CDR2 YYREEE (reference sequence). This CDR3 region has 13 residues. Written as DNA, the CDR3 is TGTGCCAGCAGCTTGGGGTGGGGCGAGACCCAGTACTTC. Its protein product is CASSLGWGETQYF.

CDR3 in DNA: TGTGCCAGCAGCTTTAAGGGTACGGGTGAGCAGTACTTC. The encoded protein is CASSFKGTGEQYF. The chain carries TRBV11-2 and TRBJ2-7; D unresolved. The V gene lost 3 bases and the J gene lost 7 bases, with 13 bases spanning the gap. CDR1 and CDR2 from the germline V gene are SGHAT and FQNNGV. There are 13 residues in the CDR3.

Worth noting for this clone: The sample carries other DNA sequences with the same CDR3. CDR3 protein: CASSLKGGTGELFF. DNA for the CDR3: TGTGCCAGCTCACTAAAGGGAGGGACCGGGGAGCTGTTTTTT. The V and J genes are TRBV18 and TRBJ2-2, with 7 bases identical to TRBD2. The length of the CDR3 is 14 residues. CDR1 and CDR2 from the germline V gene are KGHSH and LQKENI. The V gene end was trimmed by 4 bases and the J gene end by 5 bases; junction bases not matched to a gene: 4.

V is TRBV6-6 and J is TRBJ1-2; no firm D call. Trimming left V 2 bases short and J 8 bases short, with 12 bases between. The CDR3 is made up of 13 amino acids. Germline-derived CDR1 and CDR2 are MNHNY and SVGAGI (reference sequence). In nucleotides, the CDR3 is TGTGCCAGCAGTTACGCGGGGATCGGCGGCTACACCTTC. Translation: CASSYAGIGGYTF.

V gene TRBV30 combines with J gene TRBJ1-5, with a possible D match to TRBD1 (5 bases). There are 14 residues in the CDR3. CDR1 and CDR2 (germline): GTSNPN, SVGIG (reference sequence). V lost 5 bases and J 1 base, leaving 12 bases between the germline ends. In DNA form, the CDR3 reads TGTGCCTGGGCTAAAAGACAGAGCAATCAGCCCCAGCATTTT. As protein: CAWAKRQSNQPQHF. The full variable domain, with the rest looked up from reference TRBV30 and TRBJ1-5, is SQTIHQWPATLVQPVGSPLSLECTVEGTSNPNLYWYRQAAGRGLQLLFYSVGIGQISSEVPQNLSASRPQDRQFILSSKKLLLSDSGFYLCAWAKRQSNQPQHFGDGTRLSIL.

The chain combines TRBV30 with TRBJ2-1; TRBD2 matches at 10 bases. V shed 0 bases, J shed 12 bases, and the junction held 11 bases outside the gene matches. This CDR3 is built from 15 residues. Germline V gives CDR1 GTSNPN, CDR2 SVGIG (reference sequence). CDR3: CAWSVGLAGAWGQFF. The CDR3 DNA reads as TGTGCCTGGAGTGTAGGGCTAGCGGGGGCCTGGGGGCAGTTCTTC.

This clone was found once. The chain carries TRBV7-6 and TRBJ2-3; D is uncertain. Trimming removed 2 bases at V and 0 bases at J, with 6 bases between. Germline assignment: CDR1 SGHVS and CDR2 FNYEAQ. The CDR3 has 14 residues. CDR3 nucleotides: TGTGCCAGCAGCTTATACGACAGCACAGATACGCAGTATTTT. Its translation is CASSLYDSTDTQYF.

This chain's CDR3 is CSVAGGGWQDSYEQYF. The CDR3 coding sequence is TGCAGCGTTGCCGGGGGGGGCTGGCAGGACTCCTACGAGCAGTACTTC. The chain couples TRBV29-1 to TRBJ2-7; 8 bases are a match to TRBD2. Germline CDR1 and CDR2: SQVTM and ANQGSEA. The CDR3 runs 16 residues. V was pared by 4 bases and J by 0 bases, with 11 bases of the junction left unmatched.

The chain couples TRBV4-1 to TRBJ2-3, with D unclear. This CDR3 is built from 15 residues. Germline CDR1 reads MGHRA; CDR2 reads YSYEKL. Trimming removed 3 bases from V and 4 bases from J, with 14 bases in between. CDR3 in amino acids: CASSQGSKVADTQYF. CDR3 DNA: TGCGCCAGCAGCCAGGGATCTAAAGTGGCAGATACGCAGTATTTT.

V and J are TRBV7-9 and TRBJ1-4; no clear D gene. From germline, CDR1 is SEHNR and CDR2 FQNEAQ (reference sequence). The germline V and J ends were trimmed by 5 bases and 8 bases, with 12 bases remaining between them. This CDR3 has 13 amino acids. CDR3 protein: CASSAWAGEKLFF. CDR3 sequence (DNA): TGTGCCAGCAGCGCGTGGGCAGGAGAAAAACTGTTTTTT.

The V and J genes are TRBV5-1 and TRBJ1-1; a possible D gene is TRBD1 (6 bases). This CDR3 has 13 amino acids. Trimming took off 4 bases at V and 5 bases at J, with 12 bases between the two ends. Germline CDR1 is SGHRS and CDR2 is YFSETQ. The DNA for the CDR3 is TGCGCCAGCAGCGAACAGGGTCTTACTGAAGCTTTCTTT. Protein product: CASSEQGLTEAFF.

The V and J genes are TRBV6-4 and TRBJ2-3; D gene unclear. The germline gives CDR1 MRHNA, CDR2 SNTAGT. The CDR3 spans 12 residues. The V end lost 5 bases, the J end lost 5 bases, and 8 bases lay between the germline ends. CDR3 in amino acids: CASSPNGDTQYF. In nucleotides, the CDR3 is TGTGCCAGCAGTCCCAACGGAGATACGCAGTATTTT.

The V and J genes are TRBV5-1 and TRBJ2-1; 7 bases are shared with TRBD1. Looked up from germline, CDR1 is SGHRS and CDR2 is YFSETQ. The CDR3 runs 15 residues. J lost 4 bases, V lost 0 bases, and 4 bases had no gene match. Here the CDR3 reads CASSLAGQIYNEQFF. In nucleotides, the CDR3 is TGCGCCAGCAGCTTGGCGGGACAGATTTACAATGAGCAGTTCTTC.

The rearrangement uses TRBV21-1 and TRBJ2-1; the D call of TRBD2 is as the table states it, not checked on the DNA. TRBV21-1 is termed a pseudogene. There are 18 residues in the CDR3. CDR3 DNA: TGTGCCAGCAGCAACCTCTTATTGGGCGGGAGGGACATCAGGGAGCAGTTCTTC. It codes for CASSNLLLGGRDIREQFF.

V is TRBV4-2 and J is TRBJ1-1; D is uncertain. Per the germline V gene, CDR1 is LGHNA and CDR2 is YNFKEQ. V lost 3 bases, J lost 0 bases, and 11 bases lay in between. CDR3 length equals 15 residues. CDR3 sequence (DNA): TGTGCCAGCAGCCAGGACGGGCTATTGAACACTGAAGCTTTCTTT. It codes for CASSQDGLLNTEAFF.